This T cell receptor beta chain was sequenced during a study of T-cell memory formation after mild COVID-19. General study results and limits: Of the contracting clones, CD4+ ones lay mainly in CM and EM, and CD8+ ones in EMRA.

TCRdb re-called the 5' RACE reads through MiXCR, storing one row per CDR3 protein. Among some 150,000 distinct CDR3 sequences listed, 13% to 15% were seen once. Concerning this clonotype: Antigen specificity is unknown.

The ends were cut back, 2 bases at V and 8 bases at J, with 18 bases in the middle. Germline CDR1 is MGHRA and CDR2 is YSYEKL. The CDR3 is 15 amino acids. The TCR originated in an adult woman who had mild COVID-19 (a few samples of this study predate the infection). Cell type and time point are not known. Material: PBMCs or a T cell subset sorted from them (not recorded which). The V gene is TRBV4-1, the J gene TRBJ1-2; maybe TRBD1 (6 bases). The CDR3 here is CASSQIGGSLGGYTF. CDR3 DNA sequence: TGCGCCAGCAGCCAAATTGGGGGCTCCTTAGGGGGCTACACCTTC.